The 26 T cell receptor beta chains given below trace back to one sample, sequenced in a study of shared clonotypes between healthy human individuals (dated by TCRdb to about 2020). The library was produced with the immunoSEQ multiplex PCR assay. The table was pulled from immuneACCESS by TCRdb, which kept in-frame rearrangements only. Such tables lose some clones; where checked, under half of the loss comes from unresolved V genes, and the rest has no known cause. In all, the sample holds about 2.4 million clones, and approximately 94% of those were seen once. The top ten clonotypes cover 0.13% to 0.15% of the sample. The sample consisted of naive CD4+ T cells sorted from blood. What the cell subset or site label conveys for this sample: CD45RA+ positively selected. Receptors originate from a man aged 18 to 35 in good health.

The rearrangement links TRBV7-2 to TRBJ2-7; 7 bases map to TRBD2. This CDR3 comprises 17 residues. Germline-derived CDR1 and CDR2 are SGHTA and FQGNSA. Trimming removed 2 bases from V and 5 bases from J; junction bases left unmatched: 15. The CDR3 DNA sequence: TGTGCCAGCAGCTTATATCCCGGCGGCGGGAGCCCCAACGAGCAGTACTTC. It codes for CASSLYPGGGSPNEQYF. The complete variable domain, with remaining parts taken from reference TRBV7-2 and TRBJ2-7, reads GAGVSQSPSNKVTEKGKDVELRCDPISGHTALYWYRQSLGQGLEFLIYFQGNSAPDKSGLPSDRFSAERTGGSVSTLTIQRTQQEDSAVYLCASSLYPGGGSPNEQYFGPGTRLTVT.

In the case of this clone: The same CDR3 arises from other DNA sequences in this sample as well. The J gene is TRBJ2-5, the V gene TRBV10-3, with TRBD1 matching 9 bases. V was pared by 4 bases and J by 5 bases, with 2 bases of the junction left unmatched. The CDR3 is 13 residues long. CDR1 is ENHRY and CDR2 is SYGVKD in the germline V gene. DNA for the CDR3: TGTGCCATCAGTGTTGGACAGGGGGAGACCCAGTACTTC. Protein product: CAISVGQGETQYF.

The V gene is TRBV5-4, the J gene TRBJ2-7, with 9 positions matching TRBD1. CDR1 and CDR2 (germline): SGHNT, YYREEE (reference sequence). This CDR3 is 15 amino acids long. The ends lost 4 bases at V and 2 bases at J; junction bases unmatched: 7. The CDR3 region has the DNA TGTGCCAGCAGCGCCGGACAGGGGAGAACCTACGAGCAGTACTTC. Translated, it gives CASSAGQGRTYEQYF.

This chain uses TRBV28 with TRBJ1-2; 8 bases fit TRBD1. CDR1 and CDR2 (germline): MDHEN, SYDVKM. V shed 6 bases, J shed 2 bases, and the junction held 5 bases outside the gene matches. This CDR3 is built from 14 residues. The CDR3 loop is CASSRDRTNYGYTF. For the CDR3, the DNA is TGTGCCAGCAGCAGGGACAGGACCAACTATGGCTACACCTTC.

J is TRBJ2-3 and V is TRBV19, with no clear D. Germline V gene data show CDR1 as LNHDA and CDR2 as SQIVND (reference sequence). V was clipped by 6 bases and J by 0 bases, with 10 bases between them. The CDR3 is 14 amino acids. Here the CDR3 reads CASRLVSSTDTQYF. The CDR3 nucleotides are TGTGCCAGTAGATTGGTCTCTAGCACAGATACGCAGTATTTT.

Written as DNA, the CDR3 is TGTGCCAGCAGCGGGGGGGGAGCGGGAGTGGCGGGAGAGCAGTACTTC. This translates into CASSGGGAGVAGEQYF. V and J are TRBV7-8 and TRBJ2-7, with TRBD2 identical over 8 bases. In germline, CDR1 is SGHVS, CDR2 FQNEAQ. The CDR3 covers 16 residues. Trimming took 5 bases from V and 7 from J; bases not matched to a gene: 16.

The J gene is TRBJ2-3, the V gene TRBV10-3; the match to TRBD2 covers 7 bases. Germline CDR1 and CDR2: ENHRY and SYGVKD. The CDR3 is 16 residues long. V lost 2 bases, J lost 0 bases, and 5 bases stayed unmatched. The CDR3 reads CAISERAGSSTDTQYF. CDR3 bases: TGTGCCATCAGTGAGAGAGCGGGGTCTAGCACAGATACGCAGTATTTT.

This clone was counted a few times. The chain joins TRBV19 to TRBJ1-1; D uncertain. The CDR3 covers 14 residues. Trimming took 5 bases from V and 1 from J, leaving 11 bases between them. The germline gives CDR1 LNHDA, CDR2 SQIVND (reference sequence). The CDR3 protein is CASSPRHPNTEAFF. The CDR3 nucleotides read TGTGCCAGTAGTCCCCGACACCCGAACACTGAAGCTTTCTTT.

The chain couples TRBV7-2 to TRBJ2-7, with 10 bases fitting TRBD1. Looked up from germline, CDR1 is SGHTA and CDR2 is FQGNSA. The CDR3 totals 15 residues. V was pared by 3 bases and J by 4 bases, with 6 bases of the junction left unmatched. This CDR3 is CASSLRDRGPYEQYF. Here the CDR3 DNA reads TGTGCCAGCAGCTTGAGGGACAGGGGACCTTACGAGCAGTACTTC.

The genes are TRBV29-1 and TRBJ2-7; 13 positions agree with TRBD2. Germline V lookup: CDR1 SQVTM, CDR2 ANQGSEA. CDR3 length: 14 residues. V shed 6 bases, J shed 2 bases, and the junction held 4 bases outside the gene matches. This chain's CDR3 is CSVAGTSGTYEQYF. CDR3 nucleotide sequence: TGCAGCGTCGCGGGGACTAGCGGGACCTACGAGCAGTACTTC.

This sequence joins TRBV21-1 and TRBJ2-6; the D call of TRBD2 is as the table states it, not checked on the DNA. TRBV21-1 is a pseudogene locus. The CDR3 is made up of 19 amino acids. The CDR3, as DNA: TGTGCCAGCACCCAAGTTAGCATCAGGGAGCGGGCTGGGGCCAACGTCCTGACTTTC. This gives the protein CASTQVSIRERAGANVLTF.

This rearrangement joins TRBV13 to TRBJ2-4; the match to TRBD2 covers 9 bases. Per the germline V gene, CDR1 is PRHDT and CDR2 is FYEKMQ (reference sequence). The CDR3 is 12 amino acids. V lost 7 bases, J lost 9 bases, and 4 bases stayed unmatched. CDR3 protein: CASNPRGGIQYF. The DNA of the CDR3 is TGTGCCAGCAACCCGCGGGGGGGCATTCAGTACTTC.

The gene calls are TRBV11-2 and TRBJ2-1; tentative D call: TRBD2 (6 bases). The CDR3 spans 14 residues. In germline, CDR1 is SGHAT, CDR2 FQNNGV. V lost 3 bases and J 4 bases, leaving 10 bases between the germline ends. CDR3 protein: CASSLSSGYNEQFF. The CDR3 nucleotides read TGTGCCAGCAGCTTGAGTAGCGGTTACAATGAGCAGTTCTTC. Full variable domain (rest looked up from reference TRBV11-2 and TRBJ2-1): EAGVAQSPRYKIIEKRQSVAFWCNPISGHATLYWYQQILGQGPKLLIQFQNNGVVDDSQLPKDRFSAERLKGVDSTLKIQPAKLEDSAVYLCASSLSSGYNEQFFGPGTRLTVL.

This sequence joins TRBV6-6 and TRBJ2-7; 10 bases match TRBD1. The CDR3 totals 15 residues. The junction had 4 bases not matched to a gene; V was cut back by 1 base and J by 4 bases. The germline V gene encodes CDR1 MNHNY and CDR2 SVGAGI (reference sequence). CDR3 amino acids: CASSYLTGGIYEQYF. In DNA form, the CDR3 reads TGTGCCAGCAGTTACTTGACAGGGGGCATTTACGAGCAGTACTTC.

The rearrangement joins TRBV28 to TRBJ2-3; TRBD1 might be the D (5 bases). Germline V gene lookup returns CDR1 MDHEN and CDR2 SYDVKM. Trimming removed 5 bases from V and 0 bases from J, with 12 bases in between. This CDR3 spans 15 amino acids. The DNA for the CDR3 is TGTGCCAGCAGTGCAGGGTCCCTAAGCACAGATACGCAGTATTTT. This sequence encodes CASSAGSLSTDTQYF.

The chain employs TRBV10-3 and TRBJ1-1; 7 bases match TRBD1. Per the germline V gene, CDR1 is ENHRY and CDR2 is SYGVKD. The trim removed 0 bases at V and 6 bases at J, leaving 4 bases unmatched. The CDR3 is made up of 14 amino acids. In DNA form, the CDR3 reads TGTGCCATCAGTGAGTCGTCCAGGGGGGCTGAAGCTTTCTTT. It specifies CAISESSRGAEAFF.

The rearrangement uses TRBV7-2 and TRBJ2-3; no firm D call. With 2 bases removed from V and 0 bases from J, the gap between germline ends came to 9 bases. The CDR3 runs 15 residues. Germline values: CDR1 SGHTA, CDR2 FQGNSA. The CDR3: CASSLRVSSTDTQYF. The CDR3 DNA is TGTGCCAGCAGCTTAAGGGTCTCTAGCACAGATACGCAGTATTTT.

This sequence joins TRBV5-1 and TRBJ2-7, with 8 bases fitting TRBD2. Germline V gene lookup returns CDR1 SGHRS and CDR2 YFSETQ. The CDR3 runs 13 residues. V lost 0 bases to trimming and J lost 10 bases; unmatched junction nucleotides: 6. CDR3 bases: TGCGCCAGCAGCTTGGAATCGGGGGGGCCACAGTACTTC. It yields the protein CASSLESGGPQYF.

J is TRBJ2-7 and V is TRBV5-1, with 13 positions matching TRBD2. Trimming at V came to 2 bases and at J to 6 bases, leaving 11 bases not matched to a gene. CDR1 and CDR2 (germline): SGHRS, YFSETQ. This CDR3 contains 17 residues. CDR3 sequence (DNA): TGCGCCAGCAGCTTTTTTCGGACTAGCGGGAGTCGAGGCGAGCAGTACTTC. This sequence encodes CASSFFRTSGSRGEQYF.

About this clone itself: The same CDR3 can be traced to other DNA sequences in this sample. The chain joins TRBV30 to TRBJ1-1, with D maybe TRBD1 (6 bases). The V end was cut by 3 bases, the J end by 2 bases, with 10 bases between. The germline gives CDR1 GTSNPN, CDR2 SVGIG (reference sequence). The CDR3 is 13 amino acids. CDR3 nucleotides: TGTGCCTGGAGCCTACAGGGAAACACTGAAGCTTTCTTT. This encodes CAWSLQGNTEAFF.

This rearrangement joins TRBV7-8 to TRBJ2-7; D assignment may be TRBD1 or TRBD2 (5 bases each). V dropped 5 bases and J dropped 2 bases, with 16 bases sitting between them. CDR1 and CDR2 (germline): SGHVS, FQNEAQ. This CDR3 contains 15 residues. CDR3 sequence reads: CASSALRDATYEQYF. CDR3 DNA: TGTGCCAGCAGCGCACTCCGGGACGCAACCTACGAGCAGTACTTC.

The chain is built from TRBV5-1 and TRBJ1-4, with D possibly TRBD1 on 6 matching bases. Germline V CDR1 and CDR2: SGHRS, YFSETQ. The CDR3 is 14 residues long. Trimming left V 0 bases short and J 7 bases short, with 10 bases between. The CDR3 reads CASSLGQETEKLFF. CDR3 nucleotide sequence: TGCGCCAGCAGCTTGGGACAGGAAACTGAAAAACTGTTTTTT.

CDR3 nucleotides: TGTGCCAGCAGTGCCGGGACTCAACAAGAGACCCAGTACTTC. Encoded protein: CASSAGTQQETQYF. This chain joins TRBV2 and TRBJ2-5, with D perhaps TRBD2 (6 bases). The CDR3 totals 14 residues. V dropped 4 bases and J dropped 2 bases, with 11 bases sitting between them. The germline gives CDR1 SNHLY, CDR2 FYNNEI.

The rearrangement links TRBV2 to TRBJ2-7; TRBD1 agrees at 8 bases. CDR1 is SNHLY and CDR2 is FYNNEI in the germline V gene. CDR3 length equals 13 residues. V lost 8 bases to trimming and J lost 0 bases; unmatched junction nucleotides: 3. The CDR3 nucleotides read TGTGCCAGCCGACAGGGGAGCTCCTACGAGCAGTACTTC. Translated: CASRQGSSYEQYF.

The chain recombines TRBV18 with TRBJ1-3; no clear D gene. This CDR3 region has 15 residues. Germline V gene data show CDR1 as KGHSH and CDR2 as LQKENI. V was pared by 1 base and J by 0 bases, with 7 bases between. In DNA form, the CDR3 reads TGTGCCAGCTCACCACTGTCAGACTCTGGAAACACCATATATTTT. This translates into CASSPLSDSGNTIYF. The full variable domain, in which reference TRBV18 and TRBJ1-3 provide the parts outside the CDR3, is NAGVMQNPRHLVRRRGQEARLRCSPMKGHSHVYWYRQLPEEGLKFMVYLQKENIIDESGMPKERFSAEFPKEGPSILRIQQVVRGDSAAYFCASSPLSDSGNTIYFGEGSWLTVV.

The chain recombines TRBV10-3 with TRBJ2-7, with TRBD1 matching over 7 bases. Trimming at V came to 7 bases and at J to 5 bases, leaving 11 bases not matched to a gene. Germline CDR1 and CDR2: ENHRY and SYGVKD. CDR3 length: 14 amino acids. The CDR3 DNA reads TGTGCCATCACCTCCAGGGACAGTATTGACGAGCAGTACTTC. It specifies CAITSRDSIDEQYF.